This T cell receptor (beta chain) was found in a study of beta chain features in type 1 diabetes. Background on the study: All of the samples together had around 110,000,000 sorted cells examined.

The investigators reverse transcribed all of the isolated RNA, so they sequenced expressed TCRB transcripts. Generated by immunoSEQ multiplex PCR, the TCRdb table keeps only in-frame clones and is missing some. This table holds about 230,000 clones, 9.6% found once. V was shortened by 2 bases and J by 0 bases, with 9 bases between the two germline ends. This CDR3 has 15 residues. Germline CDR1 SGHRS, CDR2 YFSETQ. One heparinised blood draw averaging around 0.12 L was given by each donor. The TCR was taken from a woman between 18 and 29 years old in good health. This sequence joins TRBV5-1 and TRBJ1-5, with D tentatively TRBD1 (5 bases). The sequenced sample was naive CD4+ T cells from blood. Here the CDR3 DNA reads TGCGCCAGCAGCTTAGACAGTTATAGCAATCAGCCCCAGCATTTT. This translates into CASSLDSYSNQPQHF. Full variable domain (outside the CDR3, taken from reference TRBV5-1 and TRBJ1-5): KAGVTQTPRYLIKTRGQQVTLSCSPISGHRSVSWYQQTPGQGLQFLFEYFSETQRNKGNFPGRFSGRQFSNSRSEMNVSTLELGDSALYLCASSLDSYSNQPQHFGDGTRLSIL.